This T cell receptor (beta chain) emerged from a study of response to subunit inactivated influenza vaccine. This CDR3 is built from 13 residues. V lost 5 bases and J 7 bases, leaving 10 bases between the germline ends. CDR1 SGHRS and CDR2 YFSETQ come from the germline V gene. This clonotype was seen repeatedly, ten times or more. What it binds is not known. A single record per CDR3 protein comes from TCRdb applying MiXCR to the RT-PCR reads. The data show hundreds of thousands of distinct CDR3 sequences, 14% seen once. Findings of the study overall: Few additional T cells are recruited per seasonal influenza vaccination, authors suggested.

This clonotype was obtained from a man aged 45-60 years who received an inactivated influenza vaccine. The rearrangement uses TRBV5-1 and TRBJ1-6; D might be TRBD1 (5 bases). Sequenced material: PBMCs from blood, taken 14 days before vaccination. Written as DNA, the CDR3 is TGCGCCAGCAGGACAGACGAAAATTCACCCCTCCACTTT. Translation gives CASRTDENSPLHF.